This TCR beta chain was identified during a study of post-analysis software for immune sequencing data. Included in the TCR beta cDNA libraries were unique molecular identifiers. TCRdb reprocessed the PCR reads with MiXCR, giving one entry per CDR3 protein. Of about 190,000 distinct CDR3 sequences in the sample, around 29% were seen once. In the case of this clonotype: The germline gene is not matched at one end of the junction; a read error may be the cause.

The sample was blood. The sequence was obtained from a girl aged 2-17 years with multiple sclerosis.

The CDR3 loop is CAGSLDGQGPTQRYGYTF. CDR3 DNA: TGTGCCGGCAGCCTAGATGGACAGGGTCCCACCCAGCGCTATGGCTACACCTTC. The chain links TRBV28 to TRBJ1-2; the match to TRBD1 covers 8 bases. The CDR3 runs 18 residues. Germline V CDR1 and CDR2: MDHEN, SYDVKM.